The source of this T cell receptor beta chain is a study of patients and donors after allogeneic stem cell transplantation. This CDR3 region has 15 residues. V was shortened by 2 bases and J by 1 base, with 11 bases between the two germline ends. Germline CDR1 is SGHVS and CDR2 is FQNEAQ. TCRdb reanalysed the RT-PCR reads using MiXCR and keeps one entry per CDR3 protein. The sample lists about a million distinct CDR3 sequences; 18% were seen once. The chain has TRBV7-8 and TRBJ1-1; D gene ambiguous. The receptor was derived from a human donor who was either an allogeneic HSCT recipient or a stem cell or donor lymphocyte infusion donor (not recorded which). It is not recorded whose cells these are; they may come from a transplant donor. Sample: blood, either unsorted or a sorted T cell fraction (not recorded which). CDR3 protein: CASSLSGFENTEAFF. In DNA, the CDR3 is TGTGCCAGCAGCTTATCGGGGTTCGAGAACACTGAAGCTTTCTTT.